The TCR beta chain described here comes from a study of T cells after yellow fever vaccination. Overall study context: Low-cell-number fractions were prepared with SMART-Seq v4 Ultra Low Input. The study, taken as a whole, reports: Clonotypes shared by both compartments, CD4 and CD8, made up a small share. Post-booster repertoires contained most primary-vaccination clones again (96% CD4, about 90% CD8). A secondary response was less intense yet reached its peak sooner, at day 5 versus 15.

As concerns this clonotype: As yet, its antigen is unknown. Its ends do not fully match the called genes, so a read error is possible.

CDR3 length: 15 amino acids. CDR1 ENHRY and CDR2 SYGVKD come from the germline V gene. One entry per CDR3 protein, called by TCRdb with MiXCR from the 5' RACE reads. In the table there are approximately 550,000 distinct CDR3 sequences, roughly 21% of which are singletons. This specimen was PBMCs, taken 15 days after the yellow fever booster vaccination. The receptor comes from a man aged 30-40 years who received the YFV17D yellow fever vaccine. The chain couples TRBV10-3 to TRBJ2-7, with D tentatively TRBD1 or TRBD2 (5 bases each). DNA for the CDR3: TGTACCATCAGTGGGACGGGCCGAGGGGCTTACGAGCAGTACTTC. It encodes CTISGTGRGAYEQYF.